What follows are 30 T cell receptor beta chains derived from one specimen sequenced in a study of T-cell memory formation after mild COVID-19. Via MiXCR, TCRdb re-called the 5' RACE reads, giving one row per CDR3 protein. The sample comprises roughly 500,000 distinct CDR3 sequences, about a fifth of which are singletons, and about an eighth rests with the top ten. Sequencing was carried out using PBMCs or a T cell subset sorted from them (not recorded which). These receptors came from an adult woman who had mild COVID-19 (a few samples of this study predate the infection). Cell type and time point are not known.

This clonotype was counted a few times. V is TRBV3-1 and J is TRBJ2-5; D might be TRBD1 (6 bases). Germline values: CDR1 LGHDT, CDR2 YNNKEL (reference sequence). With 4 bases removed from V and 2 bases from J, the gap between germline ends came to 11 bases. The CDR3 is made up of 14 amino acids. The CDR3 DNA reads TGTGCCAGCAGCCGCCGGACAGCTCAAGAGACCCAGTACTTC. It encodes CASSRRTAQETQYF.

The chain couples TRBV7-9 to TRBJ2-2; TRBD2 aligns across 13 bases. The junction had 9 bases not matched to a gene; V was cut back by 5 bases and J by 6 bases. The CDR3 totals 17 residues. Germline V gives CDR1 SEHNR, CDR2 FQNEAQ (reference sequence). CDR3 sequence: CASSPRTSGGQAGELFF. The CDR3 DNA sequence: TGTGCCAGCAGCCCTCGGACTAGCGGGGGCCAGGCCGGGGAGCTGTTTTTT. Combining the CDR3 with reference TRBV7-9 and TRBJ2-2 gives the whole variable domain DTGVSQNPRHKITKRGQNVTFRCDPISEHNRLYWYRQTLGQGPEFLTYFQNEAQLEKSRLLSDRFSAERPKGSFSTLEIQRTEQGDSAMYLCASSPRTSGGQAGELFFGEGSRLTVL.

The CDR3 is CASSLGPGEGYEQYF. The CDR3 nucleotides are TGCGCCAGCAGCTTGGGTCCGGGTGAGGGATACGAGCAGTACTTC. This sequence joins TRBV5-1 and TRBJ2-7, with D possibly being TRBD2 (5 bases). The CDR3 is made up of 15 amino acids. CDR1 and CDR2 from the germline V gene are SGHRS and YFSETQ. Deletions cut 0 bases from V and 4 bases from J, with 14 bases between.

J is TRBJ2-5 and V is TRBV9; TRBD1 agrees at 7 bases. Trimming at V came to 4 bases and at J to 4 bases, leaving 10 bases not matched to a gene. Germline CDR1 is SGDLS and CDR2 is YYNGEE. The CDR3 totals 15 residues. CDR3 amino acids: CASSSHEGAGETQYF. CDR3 DNA sequence: TGTGCCAGCAGCTCTCACGAGGGGGCTGGAGAGACCCAGTACTTC.

This clonotype has just a few counts. The CDR3 spells CASSGGLGLYEQYF. For the CDR3, the DNA is TGTGCCAGCAGTGGGGGCTTGGGCTTATACGAGCAGTACTTC. The genes are TRBV9 and TRBJ2-7; maybe TRBD1 (6 bases). The CDR3 has 14 amino acids. V lost 5 bases and J lost 4, with 16 bases in between. The germline CDR1 and CDR2 sequences are SGDLS and YYNGEE.

This clonotype came up a few times. The genes are TRBV12-3 or TRBV12-4 and TRBJ2-3; 9 bases are a match to TRBD2. The V and J ends lost 2 bases and 6 bases, in that order; junction bases with no gene match: 12. The CDR3 spans 17 residues. CDR3 sequence (DNA): TGTGCCAGCAGTTTAAGACTGACTAGCGGAACCTCGGATACGCAGTATTTT. Translated, it gives CASSLRLTSGTSDTQYF.

The chain uses TRBV12-3 or TRBV12-4 and TRBJ2-2; D possibly corresponds to TRBD1 (6 bases). The V and J ends lost 6 bases and 6 bases respectively, with 11 bases between them. The CDR3 has 13 residues. CDR3 nucleotide sequence: TGTGCCAGCAGACCTACAGGGCCCGGGGAGCTGTTTTTT. It yields the protein CASRPTGPGELFF.

In its sample, this clonotype was seen a few times. This chain uses TRBV7-6 with TRBJ2-2; possibly TRBD1 for D (6 bases). The germline CDR1 and CDR2 sequences are SGHVS and FNYEAQ. The V gene lost 1 base and the J gene lost 3 bases, with 6 bases spanning the gap. The CDR3 is 14 residues long. The CDR3 nucleotides read TGTGCCAGCAGCTTAGAGGGGGACACCGGGGAGCTGTTTTTT. This gives the protein CASSLEGDTGELFF.

The table lists this clonotype with a few counts. V gene TRBV24-1 combines with J gene TRBJ2-1; possible D gene TRBD2, 5 bases. The CDR3 sequence is 15 residues long. Germline CDR1 reads KGHDR; CDR2 reads SFDVKD. Trimming left V 0 bases short and J 5 bases short, with 10 bases between. Here the CDR3 DNA reads TGTGCCACCAGTGATTTGCTCGGAGGCCACAATGAGCAGTTCTTC. It codes for CATSDLLGGHNEQFF.

This clonotype was seen a few times. The chain couples TRBV7-6 to TRBJ2-1; no clear D gene. Looked up from germline, CDR1 is SGHVS and CDR2 is FNYEAQ. The CDR3 has 18 amino acids. The V gene lost 2 bases and the J gene lost 3 bases, with 20 bases spanning the gap. In nucleotides, the CDR3 is TGTGCCAGCAGCTTACCAAAAACCCAGGTCATCCTCTACAATGAGCAGTTCTTC. It encodes CASSLPKTQVILYNEQFF.

This clonotype was found a few times. The CDR3 region is CASSPRSGPGGELFF. CDR3 sequence (DNA): TGTGCCAGCAGCCCCCGGTCAGGGCCGGGCGGGGAGCTGTTTTTT. The V and J genes are TRBV6-5 and TRBJ2-2; TRBD1 might be the D (5 bases). The V end was cut by 6 bases, the J end by 7 bases, with 18 bases between. The CDR3 has 15 amino acids. Germline lookup yields CDR1 MNHEY and CDR2 SVGAGI.

The chain couples TRBV5-4 to TRBJ2-7; tentatively, D is TRBD1 or TRBD2 (5 bases each). The CDR3 is 13 residues long. Germline assignment: CDR1 SGHNT and CDR2 YYREEE (reference sequence). With 7 bases removed from V and 1 base from J, the gap between germline ends came to 12 bases. The CDR3 DNA is TGTGCCAGCGGGGCGCGGACTTCCTACGAGCAGTACTTC. This encodes CASGARTSYEQYF.

The rearrangement links TRBV5-5 to TRBJ1-5; D not certain. The V end was cut by 0 bases, the J end by 6 bases, with 10 bases between. CDR1 is SGHKS and CDR2 is YYEKEE in the germline V gene (reference sequence). The CDR3 extends over 14 amino acids. The chain's CDR3 is CASSLVPKGQPQHF. DNA of the CDR3: TGTGCCAGCAGCTTGGTCCCGAAAGGTCAGCCCCAGCATTTT.

The chain uses TRBV29-1 and TRBJ2-7, with a tentative D call TRBD1 (6 bases). The length of the CDR3 is 12 residues. Germline V gives CDR1 SQVTM, CDR2 ANQGSEA. V gave up 8 bases and J gave up 2 bases, with 13 bases separating them. The CDR3, as DNA: TGCAGCACGGGGACAAATGCCTACGAGCAGTACTTC. Amino acid sequence: CSTGTNAYEQYF.

The J gene is TRBJ2-5, the V gene TRBV5-1, with D maybe TRBD1 (6 bases). Deletions cut 6 bases from V and 4 bases from J, with 19 bases between. Germline CDR1 reads SGHRS; CDR2 reads YFSETQ. The CDR3 consists of 15 residues. The CDR3 loop reads CASTTSPGAGETQYF. The CDR3 nucleotides read TGCGCCAGCACCACGTCCCCAGGGGCTGGAGAGACCCAGTACTTC. Full variable domain (missing parts from reference TRBV5-1 and TRBJ2-5): KAGVTQTPRYLIKTRGQQVTLSCSPISGHRSVSWYQQTPGQGLQFLFEYFSETQRNKGNFPGRFSGRQFSNSRSEMNVSTLELGDSALYLCASTTSPGAGETQYFGPGTRLLVL.

The chain couples TRBV3-1 to TRBJ2-2; D call uncertain. Trimming removed 5 bases at V and 4 bases at J, with 8 bases between. Germline V gene data show CDR1 as LGHDT and CDR2 as YNNKEL (reference sequence). The CDR3 extends over 13 amino acids. CDR3 sequence: CASSSSVTGELFF. In DNA form, the CDR3 reads TGTGCCAGCAGCTCCAGCGTCACCGGGGAGCTGTTTTTT.

Ten or more counts support this clonotype. This chain joins TRBV5-1 and TRBJ1-3; no clear D. CDR1 SGHRS and CDR2 YFSETQ come from the germline V gene. The CDR3 spans 14 residues. The V end was cut by 0 bases, the J end by 4 bases, with 8 bases between. The CDR3 DNA follows: TGCGCCAGCAGCTTGGGGCCAGCCGGAAACACCATATATTTT. Protein product: CASSLGPAGNTIYF.

V gene TRBV5-4 combines with J gene TRBJ1-2; 11 bases are a match to TRBD1. This CDR3 has 13 residues. V trimming: 9 bases; J trimming: 4 bases; junction bases outside the gene matches: 5. The germline gives CDR1 SGHNT, CDR2 YYREEE (reference sequence). CDR3 nucleotides: TGTGCCACGGACAGGGGGCAGGGCTATGGCTACACCTTC. This encodes CATDRGQGYGYTF.

V and J are TRBV7-2 and TRBJ2-7; TRBD1 might be the D (6 bases). Between the trimmed V and J ends, which lost 5 bases and 3 bases, there was a span of 11 bases. Germline CDR1 is SGHTA and CDR2 is FQGNSA. The CDR3 consists of 13 residues. The CDR3 region has the DNA TGTGCCAGCAGCCAGCGGACAGACTACGAGCAGTACTTC. Its protein product is CASSQRTDYEQYF.

This clonotype has just a few counts. CDR3 bases: TGCGCCAGCAGCCCCCCTGGGAATTCACCCCTCCACTTT. Amino acid sequence: CASSPPGNSPLHF. V gene TRBV5-1 combines with J gene TRBJ1-6; no reliable D call. V was pared by 4 bases and J by 7 bases, with 9 bases between. Germline values: CDR1 SGHRS, CDR2 YFSETQ. The CDR3 has 13 amino acids.

The chain is built from TRBV6-2 or TRBV6-3 and TRBJ1-1, with D unresolved. The CDR3 sequence is 10 residues long. Germline loops: CDR1 MNHEY, CDR2 SVGEGT. Between the trimmed V and J ends, which lost 8 bases and 10 bases, there was a span of 11 bases. Here the CDR3 DNA reads TGTGCCAGCGGGAAGCGAGGAGCTTTCTTT. It encodes CASGKRGAFF.

This clonotype was detected only a few times. The chain is built from TRBV9 and TRBJ1-3; TRBD1 might be the D (5 bases). V was trimmed by 3 bases and J by 7 bases, leaving 14 bases between them. Germline V gives CDR1 SGDLS, CDR2 YYNGEE. This CDR3 has 14 residues. The CDR3 spells CASSDRRRGNTIYF. For the CDR3, the DNA is TGTGCCAGCAGCGACCGAAGAAGGGGTAACACCATATATTTT.

The genes are TRBV6-5 and TRBJ2-1; 7 nucleotides match TRBD2. Germline CDR1 reads MNHEY; CDR2 reads SVGAGI. With 0 bases clipped from V and 3 bases from J, the junction kept 5 bases outside the gene matches. The CDR3 spans 16 residues. In DNA form, the CDR3 reads TGTGCCAGCAGTTACTCTGGACTAGGGAGCTACAATGAGCAGTTCTTC. This encodes CASSYSGLGSYNEQFF.

This clonotype was detected a few times. The chain links TRBV7-6 to TRBJ2-2; possibly TRBD1 or TRBD2 for D (5 bases each). The CDR3 covers 16 residues. Per the germline V gene, CDR1 is SGHVS and CDR2 is FNYEAQ. V was clipped by 1 base and J by 5 bases, with 14 bases between them. CDR3 sequence reads: CASSLGLGTGTGELFF. The DNA of the CDR3 is TGTGCCAGCAGCTTAGGGCTTGGGACGGGGACCGGGGAGCTGTTTTTT.

The gene calls are TRBV25-1 and TRBJ1-1, with 10 positions matching TRBD1. The germline V gene has CDR1 MGHDK and CDR2 SYGVNS. The CDR3 is 15 residues long. J gave up 8 bases and V 3 bases, and 9 bases lay outside the gene matches. CDR3 nucleotide sequence: TGTGCCAGCAGTGATACCCCGGGACAGGGGCCCGAAGCTTTCTTT. This codes for CASSDTPGQGPEAFF.

V usage is TRBV24-1 and J usage is TRBJ2-5; 11 nucleotides align to TRBD2. Per germline, CDR1 KGHDR and CDR2 SFDVKD. CDR3 length equals 20 residues. Losses at the gene ends were 2 bases for V and 0 bases for J; bases not matched to a gene: 13. This CDR3 reads CATSDSVVAGGIVYQETQYF. In DNA form, the CDR3 reads TGTGCCACCAGTGATTCCGTGGTAGCGGGAGGGATTGTGTACCAAGAGACCCAGTACTTC.

This chain joins TRBV29-1 and TRBJ2-7; 12 positions agree with TRBD1. Germline V gives CDR1 SQVTM, CDR2 ANQGSEA. CDR3 size: 14 residues. V gave up 6 bases and J gave up 3 bases; unmatched junction bases: 6. The CDR3 coding sequence is TGCAGCGTCTCCCGGGACAGGGGGCTCTACGAGCAGTACTTC. Encoded protein: CSVSRDRGLYEQYF.

J is TRBJ1-5 and V is TRBV19; D is ambiguous. CDR3 length equals 14 residues. In germline, CDR1 is LNHDA, CDR2 SQIVND (reference sequence). The ends were cut back, 7 bases at V and 7 bases at J, with 17 bases in the middle. CDR3 in amino acids: CASTGSRLIQPQHF. The CDR3 DNA is TGTGCCAGTACGGGCTCTCGCTTGATCCAGCCCCAGCATTTT.

This clonotype appeared a few times. This chain links TRBV11-2 with TRBJ2-2, with 8 bases fitting TRBD1. The germline V gene encodes CDR1 SGHAT and CDR2 FQNNGV. V lost 4 bases and J lost 7; bases outside the gene matches: 11. The CDR3 consists of 16 residues. The CDR3 sequence: CASSSPRGRLGGELFF. In DNA, the CDR3 is TGTGCCAGCAGCTCCCCCAGGGGGCGCTTAGGCGGGGAGCTGTTTTTT.

The V and J genes are TRBV5-1 and TRBJ1-1; D unclear. The CDR3 runs 14 residues. The germline CDR1 and CDR2 sequences are SGHRS and YFSETQ. Trimming pared 1 base from V and 7 bases from J, leaving 14 bases between. Here the CDR3 DNA reads TGCGCCAGCAGCTTGAACCCCCGAAGGAGTGAAGCTTTCTTT. It encodes CASSLNPRRSEAFF.